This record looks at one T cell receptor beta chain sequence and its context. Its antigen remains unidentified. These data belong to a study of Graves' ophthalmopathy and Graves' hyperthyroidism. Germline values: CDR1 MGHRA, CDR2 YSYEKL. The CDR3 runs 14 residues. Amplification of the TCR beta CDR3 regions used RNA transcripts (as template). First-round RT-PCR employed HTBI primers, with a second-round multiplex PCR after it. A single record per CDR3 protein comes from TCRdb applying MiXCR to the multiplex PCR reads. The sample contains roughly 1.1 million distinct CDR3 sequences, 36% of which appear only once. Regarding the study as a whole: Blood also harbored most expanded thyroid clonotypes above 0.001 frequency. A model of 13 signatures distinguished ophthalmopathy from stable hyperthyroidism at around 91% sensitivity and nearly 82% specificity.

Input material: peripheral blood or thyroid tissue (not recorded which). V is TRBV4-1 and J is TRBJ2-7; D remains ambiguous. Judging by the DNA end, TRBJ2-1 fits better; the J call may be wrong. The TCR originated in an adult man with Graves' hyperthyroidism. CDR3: CASSQVRTGNEQFF. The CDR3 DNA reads TGCGCCAGCAGCCAAGTCCGTACGGGCAATGAGCAGTTCTTC.